These 32 T cell receptor beta chains were all obtained from the same sample, sequenced in a study of early T cells in non-severe SARS-CoV-2 infection. Each CDR3 protein is one row after TCRdb ran MiXCR on the 5' RACE reads. The table lists 25,000 to 30,000 distinct CDR3 sequences, around 4.6% of them singletons, with roughly 10% in the top ten. Material: whole blood. Receptors were obtained from an adult who was a healthcare worker with PCR-confirmed SARS-CoV-2 infection or an uninfected control (not recorded which).

In its sample, this clonotype was seen many times. This chain uses TRBV7-9 with TRBJ1-1; maybe TRBD1 (5 bases). V lost 0 bases to trimming and J lost 5 bases, with 16 bases between them. Germline CDR1 and CDR2: SEHNR and FQNEAQ (reference sequence). The CDR3 has 16 residues. CDR3 in DNA: TGTGCCAGCAGCTTAGCGCCCGCGGGACTACAGACTGAAGCTTTCTTT. Translating gives CASSLAPAGLQTEAFF. Filled out from reference TRBV7-9 and TRBJ1-1, the complete variable domain reads DTGVSQNPRHKITKRGQNVTFRCDPISEHNRLYWYRQTLGQGPEFLTYFQNEAQLEKSRLLSDRFSAERPKGSFSTLEIQRTEQGDSAMYLCASSLAPAGLQTEAFFGQGTRLTVV.

The rearrangement links TRBV4-3 to TRBJ2-1; TRBD2 might be the D (5 bases). CDR1 is LGHNA and CDR2 is YSLEER in the germline V gene. This CDR3 spans 16 amino acids. Between the trimmed V and J ends, which lost 4 bases and 4 bases, there was a span of 17 bases. CDR3 in amino acids: CASSLWGSDTYNEQFF. The CDR3 DNA follows: TGCGCCAGCAGCCTCTGGGGTAGCGATACATACAATGAGCAGTTCTTC.

The V gene is TRBV21-1, the J gene TRBJ2-1; the tabulated D call, TRBD1, remains unverified against the DNA. TRBV21-1 is annotated as a pseudogene. This CDR3 is built from 16 residues. In DNA form, the CDR3 reads TGTGCCAGCAGCACCAGGGACAGGGCCATACGCAATGAGCAGTTCTTC. Amino acids: CASSTRDRAIRNEQFF.

This clonotype was observed at least ten times. The rearrangement uses TRBV27 and TRBJ1-2; weak D call: TRBD1 (5 bases). Trimming shortened V by 3 bases and J by 2 bases, and 13 bases separated the two germline ends. From germline, CDR1 is MNHEY and CDR2 SMNVEV (reference sequence). The CDR3 consists of 15 residues. The CDR3 sequence: CASSLEWGGNYGYTF. Here the CDR3 DNA reads TGTGCCAGCAGTTTGGAATGGGGCGGGAACTATGGCTACACCTTC.

The gene calls are TRBV2 and TRBJ2-3; TRBD2 matches at 7 bases. This CDR3 region has 16 residues. Per germline, CDR1 SNHLY and CDR2 FYNNEI. J was trimmed by 5 bases and V by 9 bases; bases with no gene match: 17. The CDR3, as DNA: TGTGCCAGTTACTACCCTGCGGGAGCGTTGGGAGATACGCAGTATTTT. Encoded protein: CASYYPAGALGDTQYF. Using reference TRBV2 and TRBJ2-3 for the parts outside the CDR3, the full variable domain is EPEVTQTPSHQVTQMGQEVILRCVPISNHLYFYWYRQILGQKVEFLVSFYNNEISEKSEIFDDQFSVERPDGSNFTLKIRSTKLEDSAMYFCASYYPAGALGDTQYFGPGTRLTVL.

The J gene is TRBJ2-2, the V gene TRBV27; 14 nucleotides align to TRBD2. The CDR3 is 19 residues long. J lost 0 bases, V lost 6 bases, and 9 bases had no gene match. CDR1 MNHEY and CDR2 SMNVEV come from the germline V gene (reference sequence). CDR3 DNA: TGTGCCAGCAGACTTCGACTAGCGGGAGGGCCACCGAACACCGGGGAGCTGTTTTTT. It encodes CASRLRLAGGPPNTGELFF.

This clonotype was counted ten times or more. CDR3 DNA sequence: TGTGCCAGCAGCTTAGTGCGTCCAGGTGGCACAGATACGCAGTATTTT. This gives the protein CASSLVRPGGTDTQYF. The rearrangement links TRBV11-3 to TRBJ2-3; no clear D gene. Trimming pared 1 base from V and 1 base from J, leaving 12 bases between. From germline, CDR1 is SGHNT and CDR2 YENEEA. This CDR3 contains 16 residues.

This clonotype qualifies as medium-sized. V usage is TRBV19 and J usage is TRBJ1-1, with D uncertain. CDR1 and CDR2 (germline): LNHDA, SQIVND (reference sequence). With 4 bases removed from V and 4 bases from J, the gap between germline ends came to 10 bases. There are 13 residues in the CDR3. The CDR3 protein is CASSTTVTTEAFF. The CDR3 region has the DNA TGTGCCAGTAGTACAACGGTAACCACTGAAGCTTTCTTT.

This clonotype counts as medium-sized (0.01 to 0.1%). The V call is TRBV24-1, the J call TRBJ2-1; TRBD2 is a possible D gene (6 bases). The CDR3 runs to 15 residues. CDR1 is KGHDR, CDR2 SFDVKD, per germline. The V gene lost 3 bases and the J gene lost 6 bases, with 14 bases spanning the gap. The CDR3 protein is CATSDDMTSRNEQFF. CDR3 DNA sequence: TGTGCCACCAGTGATGATATGACTAGTCGCAATGAGCAGTTCTTC.

This clonotype has at least ten counts. The V and J genes are TRBV29-1 and TRBJ2-2, with 9 bases identical to TRBD2. The V gene end was trimmed by 1 base and the J gene end by 5 bases; junction bases not matched to a gene: 5. The CDR3 has 15 amino acids. Germline V gene sequence: CDR1 SQVTM, CDR2 ANQGSEA. The CDR3 nucleotides read TGCAGCGTTGAAGTAGCGGGAGTCATTACCGGGGAGCTGTTTTTT. This codes for CSVEVAGVITGELFF.

Many counts were recorded for this clonotype. CDR3: CATRGTSGRTGELFF. The CDR3 region has the DNA TGTGCCACCAGAGGGACTAGCGGGAGGACCGGGGAGCTGTTTTTT. The chain uses TRBV24-1 and TRBJ2-2; TRBD2 matches at 15 bases. The germline CDR1 and CDR2 sequences are KGHDR and SFDVKD. The CDR3 covers 15 residues. The V segment lost 7 bases and the J segment 5 bases; nucleotides outside the gene matches: 1.

The gene calls are TRBV12-3 or TRBV12-4 and TRBJ2-5, with D tentatively TRBD2 (5 bases). CDR3 size: 16 residues. Trimming took 0 bases from V and 4 from J, leaving 15 bases between them. CDR3 DNA: TGTGCCAGCAGTTTAGCTCCCGGGAACCTGGGAGAGACCCAGTACTTC. Translating it yields CASSLAPGNLGETQYF.

There are many counts of this clonotype. This chain connects TRBV10-3 to TRBJ2-7; 8 bases align to TRBD2. This CDR3 comprises 13 residues. Germline V gene data show CDR1 as ENHRY and CDR2 as SYGVKD. V trimming: 10 bases; J trimming: 2 bases; junction bases outside the gene matches: 7. CDR3 protein: CATTGGEPYEQYV. The CDR3, as DNA: TGTGCCACCACGGGAGGGGAACCCTACGAGCAGTACGTC.

This clonotype was observed many times. V is TRBV7-2 and J is TRBJ2-3; D unresolved. CDR1 and CDR2 from the germline V gene are SGHTA and FQGNSA. V was trimmed by 2 bases and J by 6 bases, leaving 3 bases between them. The CDR3 spans 11 residues. The CDR3 region is CASSLMDTQYF. In nucleotides, the CDR3 is TGTGCCAGCAGCTTAATGGATACGCAGTATTTT.

The table lists this clonotype with many counts. This chain joins TRBV14 and TRBJ2-3; TRBD2 matches at 7 bases. CDR1 and CDR2 (germline): SGHDN, FVKESK. V trimming: 0 bases; J trimming: 9 bases; junction bases outside the gene matches: 6. The CDR3 has 14 amino acids. CDR3 protein: CASSQDSGRRTQYF. DNA for the CDR3: TGTGCCAGCAGCCAAGATTCCGGGAGGAGGACGCAGTATTTT.

There are a few counts of this clonotype. This chain connects TRBV10-3 to TRBJ1-1; D gene uncertain. Germline CDR1 is ENHRY and CDR2 is SYGVKD. Deletions cut 2 bases from V and 1 base from J, with 11 bases between. CDR3 size: 15 residues. CDR3 amino acids: CAISEGVIGNTEAFF. The DNA for the CDR3 is TGTGCCATCAGTGAGGGTGTCATCGGGAACACTGAAGCTTTCTTT.

This clonotype was seen a few times. The V gene is TRBV12-3 or TRBV12-4, the J gene TRBJ2-1; 11 nucleotides align to TRBD2. The V and J ends lost 5 bases and 1 base, in that order; junction bases with no gene match: 4. The CDR3 covers 16 residues. CDR3 DNA: TGTGCCAGCAGTCCGGGACTAGCGGTGTCCTACAATGAGCAGTTCTTC. This translates into CASSPGLAVSYNEQFF.

At least ten counts were recorded for this clonotype. This chain joins TRBV12-3 or TRBV12-4 and TRBJ2-7; no reliable D call. CDR3 length: 12 residues. The V end was cut by 6 bases, the J end by 1 base, with 7 bases between. CDR3 nucleotide sequence: TGTGCCAGCAGCCGCCTATCCTACGAGCAGTACTTC. It specifies CASSRLSYEQYF.

There are many counts of this clonotype. The rearrangement links TRBV18 to TRBJ1-1; no clear D gene. The CDR3 length is 14 residues. V shed 1 base and J shed 6 bases, with 12 bases lying between them. The germline V gene encodes CDR1 KGHSH and CDR2 LQKENI. The CDR3 region is CASSPLTLNAEAFF. The DNA for the CDR3 is TGTGCCAGCTCACCACTTACCTTAAACGCTGAAGCTTTCTTT.

In this sample, this clonotype turned up many times. The V call is TRBV20-1, the J call TRBJ2-3, with unresolved D. The CDR3 is made up of 15 amino acids. CDR1 is DFQATT and CDR2 is SNEGSKA in the germline V gene (reference sequence). The V and J ends lost 5 bases and 0 bases respectively, with 15 bases between them. CDR3 sequence reads: CSAHQLTASTDTQYF. In DNA form, the CDR3 reads TGCAGTGCTCACCAGCTGACGGCTAGCACAGATACGCAGTATTTT.

This clonotype was counted at least ten times. The rearrangement joins TRBV30 to TRBJ1-2, with D hard to call. Germline V gene sequence: CDR1 GTSNPN, CDR2 SVGIG (reference sequence). The CDR3 has 12 residues. Trimming removed 2 bases at V and 4 bases at J, with 8 bases between. Here the CDR3 reads CAWSLQSYGYTF. The CDR3 region has the DNA TGTGCCTGGAGTCTACAGTCCTATGGCTACACCTTC.

The table lists this clonotype with many counts. The chain uses TRBV5-6 and TRBJ2-4, with TRBD1 matching over 7 bases. Germline CDR1 reads SGHDT; CDR2 reads YYEEEE. The CDR3 has 11 residues. The junction had 5 bases not matched to a gene; V was cut back by 5 bases and J by 12 bases. The CDR3 spells CASSSGDSQYF. The CDR3 bases are TGTGCCAGCAGTTCCGGGGACAGTCAGTACTTC.

This clonotype was detected ten times or more. V and J are TRBV7-9 and TRBJ2-6, with a tentative D call TRBD2 (5 bases). Trimming left V 6 bases short and J 2 bases short, with 11 bases between. There are 15 residues in the CDR3. Germline-derived CDR1 and CDR2 are SEHNR and FQNEAQ (reference sequence). CDR3 in DNA: TGTGCCAGCAGGCCCCGGGGTACTGGGGCCAACGTCCTGACTTTC. Translated: CASRPRGTGANVLTF.

Ten or more counts support this clonotype. The chain employs TRBV13 and TRBJ2-7; the match to TRBD2 covers 11 bases. The CDR3 runs to 17 residues. The V gene end was trimmed by 0 bases and the J gene end by 6 bases; junction bases not matched to a gene: 10. Germline V lookup: CDR1 PRHDT, CDR2 FYEKMQ (reference sequence). CDR3 loop: CASSLGGTSGARGEQYF. CDR3 coding DNA: TGTGCCAGCAGCTTAGGAGGGACTAGCGGAGCCCGGGGCGAGCAGTACTTC. The full variable domain, with the rest looked up from reference TRBV13 and TRBJ2-7, is AAGVIQSPRHLIKEKRETATLKCYPIPRHDTVYWYQQGPGQDPQFLISFYEKMQSDKGSIPDRFSAQQFSDYHSELNMSSLELGDSALYFCASSLGGTSGARGEQYFGPGTRLTVT.

In this sample, this clonotype turned up many times. This chain links TRBV7-2 with TRBJ2-2; D remains unclear. Germline V gene data show CDR1 as SGHTA and CDR2 as FQGNSA. The ends were cut back, 5 bases at V and 6 bases at J, with 13 bases in the middle. The CDR3 runs to 14 residues. CDR3 sequence (DNA): TGTGCCAGCAGCGTCAGTGGGCGTTCCGGGGAGCTGTTTTTT. This codes for CASSVSGRSGELFF.

The sample holds many counts of this clonotype. V usage is TRBV6-1 and J usage is TRBJ2-7, with no clear D. The CDR3 sequence is 13 residues long. The germline V and J ends were trimmed by 6 bases and 1 base, with 10 bases remaining between them. In germline, CDR1 is MNHNS, CDR2 SASEGT. CDR3 in amino acids: CASSPGESYEQYV. Written as DNA, the CDR3 is TGTGCCAGCAGCCCCGGAGAGTCCTACGAGCAGTACGTC.

This clonotype was picked up many times. This chain connects TRBV5-1 to TRBJ2-1, with D perhaps matching TRBD2 (6 bases). This CDR3 comprises 13 residues. Per germline, CDR1 SGHRS and CDR2 YFSETQ. The germline V and J ends were trimmed by 4 bases and 3 bases, with 8 bases remaining between them. The CDR3 DNA reads TGCGCCAGCAGCCACGGGAGCTACAATGAGCAGTTCTTC. It encodes CASSHGSYNEQFF.

The table lists this clonotype with many counts. V is TRBV11-2 and J is TRBJ2-2; D remains ambiguous. V dropped 5 bases and J dropped 1 base, with 8 bases sitting between them. This CDR3 has 14 amino acids. Germline assignment: CDR1 SGHAT and CDR2 FQNNGV. The CDR3: CASSAVGNTGELFF. DNA for the CDR3: TGTGCCAGCAGCGCCGTCGGGAACACCGGGGAGCTGTTTTTT.

In its sample, this clonotype was seen a few times. The chain's CDR3 is CASSPPGTDAGNTIYF. In DNA form, the CDR3 reads TGTGCCAGCTCACCTCCGGGGACAGACGCTGGAAACACCATATATTTT. The V and J genes are TRBV18 and TRBJ1-3; TRBD1 matches 7 bases. From germline, CDR1 is KGHSH and CDR2 LQKENI. The J segment lost 2 bases and the V segment lost 3 bases, leaving 7 bases of the junction unmatched. The CDR3 consists of 16 residues.

Many counts were recorded for this clonotype. V usage is TRBV2 and J usage is TRBJ1-1; D uncertain. V was shortened by 3 bases and J by 1 base, with 6 bases between the two germline ends. Germline CDR1 and CDR2: SNHLY and FYNNEI. The CDR3 consists of 13 residues. CDR3 nucleotide sequence: TGTGCCAGCAGTGACGACAAGAACACTGAAGCTTTCTTT. Its translation: CASSDDKNTEAFF. Drawing the rest from reference TRBV2 and TRBJ1-1, the complete variable domain is EPEVTQTPSHQVTQMGQEVILRCVPISNHLYFYWYRQILGQKVEFLVSFYNNEISEKSEIFDDQFSVERPDGSNFTLKIRSTKLEDSAMYFCASSDDKNTEAFFGQGTRLTVV.

This clonotype was found many times. V gene TRBV20-1 combines with J gene TRBJ2-3, with TRBD2 matching over 7 bases. The CDR3 loop spans 14 amino acids. The V gene's germline CDR1 is DFQATT and CDR2 SNEGSKA (reference sequence). With V trimmed by 6 bases and J by 6 bases, 12 bases remained unmatched. As DNA, the CDR3 is TGCAGTGCCCAAACCGGGACTACCGGCGATACGCAGTATTTT. Amino acids: CSAQTGTTGDTQYF.

About this clonotype: Possible read error: a much larger clone is one base away. V gene TRBV13 combines with J gene TRBJ2-7; D remains ambiguous. The CDR3 covers 10 residues. Germline assignment: CDR1 PRHDT and CDR2 FYEKMQ (reference sequence). CDR3 coding DNA: TGTGCCAGCACCTGGGGATTGTACATCTTC. Its protein is CASTWGLYIF.